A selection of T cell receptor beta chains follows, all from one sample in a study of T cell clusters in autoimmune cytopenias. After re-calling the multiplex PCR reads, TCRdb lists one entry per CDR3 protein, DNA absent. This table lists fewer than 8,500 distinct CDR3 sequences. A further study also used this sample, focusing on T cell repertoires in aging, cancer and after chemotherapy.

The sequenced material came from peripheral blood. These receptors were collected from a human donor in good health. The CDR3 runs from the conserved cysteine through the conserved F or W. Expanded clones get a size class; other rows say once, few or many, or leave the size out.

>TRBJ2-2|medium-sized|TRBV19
CASSIGGNAGELFF
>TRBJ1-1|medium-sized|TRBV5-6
CASSLGQGEAEAFF
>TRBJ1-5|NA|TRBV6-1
CASSYGFLRNQPQHF
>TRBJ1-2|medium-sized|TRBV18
CASSPRDRGYTF
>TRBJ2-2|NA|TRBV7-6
CASSLVWDANTGELFF
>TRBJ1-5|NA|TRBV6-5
CASSYSVGNNQPQHF
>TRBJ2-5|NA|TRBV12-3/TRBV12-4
CASSSPGGLETQYF
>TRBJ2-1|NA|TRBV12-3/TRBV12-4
CASSSPSGGRPYNEQFF
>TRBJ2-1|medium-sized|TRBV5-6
CASSTGLAGYNEQFF
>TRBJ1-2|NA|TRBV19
CASSIVGQNYGYTF
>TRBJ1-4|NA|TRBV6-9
CASSSTGTVGEKLFF
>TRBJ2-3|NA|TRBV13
CASSQPPGASTDTQYF
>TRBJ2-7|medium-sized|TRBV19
CASTPRQGTEQYF
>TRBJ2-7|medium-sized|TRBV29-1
CSVEAGTDEQYF
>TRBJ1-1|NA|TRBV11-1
CASSQSWVTFF
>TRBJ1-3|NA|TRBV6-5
CASSYSRDTGNTIYF
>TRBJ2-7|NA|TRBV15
CATSRSRGILYEQYF
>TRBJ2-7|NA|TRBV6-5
CASSPGQDNAYEQYF
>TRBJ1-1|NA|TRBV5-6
CASSRPHTGGRDTEAFF
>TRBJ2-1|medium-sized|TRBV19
CASRPGGSYNEQFF
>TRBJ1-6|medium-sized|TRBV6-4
CASSESGNSPLHF
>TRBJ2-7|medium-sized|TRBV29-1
CSVASGGSGEQYF
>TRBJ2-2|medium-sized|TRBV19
CASSIASRGNTGELFF
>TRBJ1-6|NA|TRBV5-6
CASSSDLSSYNSPLHF
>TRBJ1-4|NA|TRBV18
CASSPPVGSANEKLFF
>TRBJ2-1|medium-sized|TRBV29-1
CSVEDLRLDSDNEQFF
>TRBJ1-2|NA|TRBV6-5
CASTLRWDRGNGYTF